This TCR beta chain is from a study of blood T cell repertoires in COVID-19. Trimming cost V 3 bases and J 0 bases, with 21 bases left between them. The CDR3 covers 19 residues. Germline CDR1 and CDR2: LNHDA and SQIVND (reference sequence). Here immunoSEQ multiplex PCR was the method, and the copy in TCRdb shows in-frame clones only, minus some. The repertoire consists of approximately 230,000 clones, with 80% to 85% occurring once and the leading ten covering just under 20%. Sequencing was done on a sample of peripheral blood. The sequence was obtained from a man aged 30 to 39 with active or convalescent COVID-19. The V gene is TRBV19, the J gene TRBJ2-4; D is perhaps TRBD1 (5 bases). The CDR3 sequence: CASSIGRLRQSRAKNIQYF. The DNA of the CDR3 is TGTGCCAGTAGTATTGGTCGCCTCCGACAGTCCCGAGCCAAAAACATTCAGTACTTC.